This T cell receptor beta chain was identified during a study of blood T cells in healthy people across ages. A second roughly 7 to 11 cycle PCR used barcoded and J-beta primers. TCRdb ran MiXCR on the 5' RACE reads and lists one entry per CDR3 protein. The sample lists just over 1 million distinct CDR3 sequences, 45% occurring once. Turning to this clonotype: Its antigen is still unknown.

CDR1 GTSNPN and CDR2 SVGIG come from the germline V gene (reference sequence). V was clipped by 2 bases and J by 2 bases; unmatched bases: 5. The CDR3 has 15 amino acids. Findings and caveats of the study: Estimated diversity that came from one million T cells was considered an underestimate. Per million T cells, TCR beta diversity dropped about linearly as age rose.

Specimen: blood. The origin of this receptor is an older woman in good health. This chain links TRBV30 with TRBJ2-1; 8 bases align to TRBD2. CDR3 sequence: CAWSRGGGPYNEQFF. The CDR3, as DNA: TGTGCCTGGAGTCGGGGGGGAGGGCCCTACAATGAGCAGTTCTTC. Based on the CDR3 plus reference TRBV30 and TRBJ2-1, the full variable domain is SQTIHQWPATLVQPVGSPLSLECTVEGTSNPNLYWYRQAAGRGLQLLFYSVGIGQISSEVPQNLSASRPQDRQFILSSKKLLLSDSGFYLCAWSRGGGPYNEQFFGPGTRLTVL.